This T cell receptor (beta chain) was recorded in a study of T-cell reconstitution after alpha-beta-depleted transplantation in children. Broader study findings: T-cell numbers and diversity, one year after transplant, stemmed largely from T cells that were newly produced. Elevated TCRbeta diversity at day 60 was traced, in some patients, to surviving recipient T cells and thymic progenitors. The origin of alpha-beta T cells about two months after transplant was reportedly several hundred expanded graft clones.

Preparation of the TCRbeta library was carried out with unique molecular identifiers. TCRdb re-called the PCR reads with MiXCR, one entry per CDR3 protein. Altogether about 440,000 distinct CDR3 sequences are present, over 40% being singletons, with the ten largest covering 27%. This clonotype was found a few times. Its matching antigen is unknown. The germline V and J ends were trimmed by 3 bases and 4 bases, with 13 bases remaining between them. The germline gives CDR1 LGHNA, CDR2 YNFKEQ. The CDR3 loop spans 14 amino acids. The TCR originated in a girl aged 2-9 years with aplastic anemia, due to receive a stem cell transplant. The source material was PBMCs, sampled before TCRalphabeta/CD19-depleted stem cell transplant. V and J are TRBV4-2 and TRBJ2-7; D uncertain. CDR3 sequence reads: CASSQSGLGYEQYF. Written as DNA, the CDR3 is TGTGCCAGCAGCCAGAGTGGTCTGGGGTACGAGCAGTACTTC.